What follows are 23 T cell receptor beta chains derived from one specimen sequenced in a study of patients and donors after allogeneic stem cell transplantation. TCRdb recomputed calls from the RT-PCR reads with MiXCR, one row per CDR3 protein. The table has fewer than 500,000 distinct CDR3 sequences, 16% seen once. The sequencing sample was made of blood, either unsorted or a sorted T cell fraction (not recorded which). All receptors derive from a human donor who was either an allogeneic HSCT recipient or a stem cell or donor lymphocyte infusion donor (not recorded which). It is not recorded whose cells these are; they may come from a transplant donor.

This clonotype was observed a few times. The chain has TRBV11-1 and TRBJ1-2, with D maybe TRBD1 (6 bases). The germline CDR1 and CDR2 sequences are SGHAT and FQDESV (reference sequence). The V and J ends lost 4 bases and 5 bases respectively, with 20 bases between them. This CDR3 has 16 amino acids. CDR3 region: CASSSSPQGRGYGYTF. Written as DNA, the CDR3 is TGTGCCAGCAGCTCAAGCCCCCAGGGGCGAGGATATGGCTACACCTTC.

This sequence joins TRBV12-3 or TRBV12-4 and TRBJ2-5, with D hard to call. This CDR3 has 15 amino acids. Trimming took 3 bases from V and 1 from J, leaving 12 bases between them. CDR3 protein: CASSFGSSIQETQYF. The CDR3 DNA sequence: TGTGCCAGCAGTTTTGGGTCGTCCATCCAAGAGACCCAGTACTTC.

This clonotype was seen a few times. The chain recombines TRBV7-9 with TRBJ2-7; possibly TRBD1 for D (6 bases). CDR3 size: 15 residues. V was clipped by 5 bases and J by 3 bases, with 17 bases between them. From germline, CDR1 is SEHNR and CDR2 FQNEAQ (reference sequence). The CDR3 coding sequence is TGTGCCAGCAGCATATTTGTGACAGGAATCTACGAGCAGTACTTC. It codes for CASSIFVTGIYEQYF.

The chain recombines TRBV11-3 with TRBJ2-1; possibly TRBD2 for D (6 bases). The V gene's germline CDR1 is SGHNT and CDR2 YENEEA. The CDR3 extends over 15 amino acids. Trimming removed 4 bases at V and 4 bases at J, with 14 bases between. CDR3 amino acids: CASSSDSGLYNEQFF. In nucleotides, the CDR3 is TGTGCCAGCAGCTCGGATAGCGGACTTTACAATGAGCAGTTCTTC.

V usage is TRBV28 and J usage is TRBJ1-5; no definite D call. The V gene's germline CDR1 is MDHEN and CDR2 SYDVKM. The V end was cut by 4 bases, the J end by 3 bases, with 13 bases between. The CDR3 runs to 15 residues. The CDR3 DNA sequence: TGTGCCAGCAGTTCCTCACAGTTATCCAATCAGCCCCAGCATTTT. The encoded protein is CASSSSQLSNQPQHF.

The chain links TRBV30 to TRBJ2-3, with 8 bases fitting TRBD2. There are 15 residues in the CDR3. Per the germline V gene, CDR1 is GTSNPN and CDR2 is SVGIG (reference sequence). Losses at the gene ends were 0 bases for V and 4 bases for J; bases not matched to a gene: 6. The CDR3 here is CAWSVRTGGPDTQYF. The CDR3 DNA sequence: TGTGCCTGGAGTGTACGAACGGGGGGGCCAGATACGCAGTATTTT.

The gene calls are TRBV2 and TRBJ2-1; a possible D gene is TRBD2 (7 bases). CDR1 SNHLY and CDR2 FYNNEI come from the germline V gene. This CDR3 has 15 residues. Between the trimmed V and J ends, which lost 7 bases and 0 bases, there was a span of 13 bases. CDR3 coding DNA: TGTGCCAGCAACCTAGCGGACAGCTCCTACAATGAGCAGTTCTTC. This codes for CASNLADSSYNEQFF.

The chain joins TRBV7-9 to TRBJ1-5; TRBD1 is a possible D gene (6 bases). Germline V CDR1 and CDR2: SEHNR, FQNEAQ (reference sequence). The CDR3 runs to 17 residues. Trimming left V 5 bases short and J 2 bases short, with 19 bases between. DNA for the CDR3: TGTGCCAGCAGCCTATCACTTCAGGGGTTGGGCAATCAGCCCCAGCATTTT. It is translated as CASSLSLQGLGNQPQHF.

This clonotype occurred many times. The chain links TRBV12-3 or TRBV12-4 to TRBJ1-5; D remains unclear. Trimming shortened V by 5 bases and J by 3 bases, and 5 bases separated the two germline ends. The CDR3 covers 12 residues. The DNA of the CDR3 is TGTGCCAGCAGTCACAACAATCAGCCCCAGCATTTT. It is translated as CASSHNNQPQHF.

This clonotype was seen only a few times. This rearrangement joins TRBV7-9 to TRBJ2-1; D is perhaps TRBD1 or TRBD2 (5 bases each). V was pared by 4 bases and J by 9 bases, with 16 bases between. The CDR3 has 14 residues. The germline CDR1 and CDR2 sequences are SEHNR and FQNEAQ (reference sequence). The CDR3 reads CASSSTLGVGEQFF. As DNA, the CDR3 is TGTGCCAGCAGCTCTACACTAGGGGTTGGTGAGCAGTTCTTC.

The V call is TRBV20-1, the J call TRBJ2-1; the D is unclear. V lost 1 base, J lost 3 bases, and 10 bases lay in between. This CDR3 is 14 amino acids long. CDR1 and CDR2 (germline): DFQATT, SNEGSKA (reference sequence). CDR3 DNA sequence: TGCAGTGCTAGAGGGCGGTCCTTCTACAATGAGCAGTTCTTC. Residues: CSARGRSFYNEQFF.

This clonotype was found a few times. Since a much larger clone is just one base distant, this may be a read error. The CDR3 sequence: CASSEGDTQYF. The CDR3 nucleotides are TGTGCCAGCAGCGAAGGAGATACGCAGTATTTT. The chain combines TRBV7-9 with TRBJ2-3; the D is unclear. There are 11 residues in the CDR3. V lost 5 bases, J lost 5 bases, and 5 bases lay in between. Germline V gene lookup returns CDR1 SEHNR and CDR2 FQNEAQ (reference sequence).

This clonotype has more than one count but fewer than ten. The genes are TRBV29-1 and TRBJ2-7; no reliable D call. With 2 bases removed from V and 3 bases from J, the gap between germline ends came to 8 bases. The CDR3 spans 12 residues. Germline V CDR1 and CDR2: SQVTM, ANQGSEA. The CDR3: CSVELPGYEQYF. CDR3 DNA sequence: TGCAGCGTTGAACTTCCGGGCTACGAGCAGTACTTC.

This clonotype was picked up a small number of times. This chain uses TRBV5-1 with TRBJ1-1, with 11 bases identical to TRBD1. From germline, CDR1 is SGHRS and CDR2 YFSETQ. Losses at the gene ends were 4 bases for V and 1 base for J; bases not matched to a gene: 3. The CDR3 sequence is 15 residues long. The CDR3 DNA reads as TGCGCCAGCAGCCCCGGACAGGGGGCGAACACTGAAGCTTTCTTT. It specifies CASSPGQGANTEAFF.

The rearrangement links TRBV30 to TRBJ1-6; unclear D gene. The CDR3 spans 11 residues. The V end was cut by 5 bases, the J end by 6 bases, with 5 bases between. The germline CDR1 and CDR2 sequences are GTSNPN and SVGIG (reference sequence). The CDR3 reads CAWALNSPLHF. As DNA, the CDR3 is TGTGCCTGGGCCCTTAATTCACCCCTCCACTTT. The complete variable domain, with remaining parts taken from reference TRBV30 and TRBJ1-6, reads SQTIHQWPATLVQPVGSPLSLECTVEGTSNPNLYWYRQAAGRGLQLLFYSVGIGQISSEVPQNLSASRPQDRQFILSSKKLLLSDSGFYLCAWALNSPLHFGNGTRLTVT.

This clonotype was counted a few times. The V gene is TRBV18, the J gene TRBJ2-7; either TRBD1 or TRBD2 may fit D (5 bases each). The V gene's germline CDR1 is KGHSH and CDR2 LQKENI. The CDR3 length is 14 residues. Trimming removed 4 bases from V and 3 bases from J, with 13 bases in between. The DNA for the CDR3 is TGTGCCAGCTCACTAAACGGGGCGGACTACGAGCAGTACTTC. This translates into CASSLNGADYEQYF.

The chain has TRBV12-3 or TRBV12-4 and TRBJ1-1, with a weak D call TRBD1 (5 bases). Trimming pared 3 bases from V and 3 bases from J, leaving 11 bases between. The CDR3 runs 14 residues. The CDR3 region has the DNA TGTGCCAGCAGTTTCAACCCCAGGGACACTGAAGCTTTCTTT. Its translation is CASSFNPRDTEAFF.

V gene TRBV5-1 combines with J gene TRBJ2-2, with 14 bases fitting TRBD2. Germline-derived CDR1 and CDR2 are SGHRS and YFSETQ. The CDR3 covers 16 residues. The trim removed 3 bases at V and 8 bases at J, leaving 6 bases unmatched. The CDR3 DNA reads TGCGCCAGCAGCTCCCGACTAGCGGGAGGGTTGGGGGAGCTGTTTTTT. Translated: CASSSRLAGGLGELFF.

In its sample, this clonotype was seen many times. The CDR3: CASSQDTSSYNEQFF. CDR3 in DNA: TGCGCCAGCAGCCAAGATACTAGCTCCTACAATGAGCAGTTCTTC. The chain has TRBV4-3 and TRBJ2-1, with D possibly being TRBD2 (5 bases). This CDR3 contains 15 residues. Trimming took off 0 bases at V and 0 bases at J, with 6 bases between the two ends. Germline-derived CDR1 and CDR2 are LGHNA and YSLEER.

V and J are TRBV7-6 and TRBJ1-1; a possible D gene is TRBD1 (5 bases). V gave up 5 bases and J gave up 11 bases, with 21 bases separating them. The CDR3 runs 14 residues. The V gene's germline CDR1 is SGHVS and CDR2 FNYEAQ. Written as DNA, the CDR3 is TGTGCCAGCAGCGCCGGGGGGGTCACGAGTTTCGCTTTCTTT. It translates to CASSAGGVTSFAFF.

The rearrangement uses TRBV5-1 and TRBJ2-3, with 7 bases matching TRBD2. Germline values: CDR1 SGHRS, CDR2 YFSETQ. This CDR3 comprises 16 residues. V shed 2 bases, J shed 1 base, and the junction held 7 bases outside the gene matches. CDR3 nucleotide sequence: TGCGCCAGCAGCTTCCCAGCCGCGGGAGGCACAGATACGCAGTATTTT. Its protein is CASSFPAAGGTDTQYF.

The chain has TRBV5-5 and TRBJ2-7; the D is unclear. Trimming pared 0 bases from V and 3 bases from J, leaving 16 bases between. Germline V gene lookup returns CDR1 SGHKS and CDR2 YYEKEE (reference sequence). There are 16 residues in the CDR3. The CDR3 DNA sequence: TGTGCCAGCAGCTTGGAAGCTATGACTTCCTTCTACGAGCAGTACTTC. It is translated as CASSLEAMTSFYEQYF.

The table lists this clonotype with a few counts. This chain links TRBV5-6 with TRBJ2-4; 8 bases are a match to TRBD1. Germline CDR1 and CDR2: SGHDT and YYEEEE. The V gene end was trimmed by 2 bases and the J gene end by 0 bases; junction bases not matched to a gene: 10. The CDR3 totals 18 residues. This CDR3 reads CASSLGQGRRLAKNIQYF. In DNA form, the CDR3 reads TGTGCCAGCAGCTTAGGACAGGGAAGGAGGCTAGCCAAAAACATTCAGTACTTC. The full variable domain, its missing parts supplied by reference TRBV5-6 and TRBJ2-4, is DAGVTQSPTHLIKTRGQQVTLRCSPKSGHDTVSWYQQALGQGPQFIFQYYEEEERQRGNFPDRFSGHQFPNYSSELNVNALLLGDSALYLCASSLGQGRRLAKNIQYFGAGTRLSVL.